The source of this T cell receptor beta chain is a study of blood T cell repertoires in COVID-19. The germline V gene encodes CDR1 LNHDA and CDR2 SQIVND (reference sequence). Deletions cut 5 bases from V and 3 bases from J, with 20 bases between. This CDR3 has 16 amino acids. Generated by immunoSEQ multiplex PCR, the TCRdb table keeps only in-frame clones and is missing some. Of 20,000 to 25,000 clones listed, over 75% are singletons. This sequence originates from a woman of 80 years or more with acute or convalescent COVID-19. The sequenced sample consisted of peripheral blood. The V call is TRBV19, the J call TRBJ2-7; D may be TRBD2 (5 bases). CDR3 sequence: CASSVAGQRLLYEQYF. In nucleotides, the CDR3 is TGTGCCAGTAGTGTGGCGGGTCAGAGGCTTCTCTACGAGCAGTACTTC.